This T cell receptor (beta chain) was found in a study of shared clonotypes between healthy human individuals (dated by TCRdb to about 2020). General notes on the study: The cohort included three men and a couple of women between 18 and 49 years of age. Per donor, leukapheresis produced somewhere between about 0.85 and 8.9 billion PBMCs. For each donor, CD4 naive and CD4 memory were each given three plates, CD8 naive was given two plates, and CD8 memory was given one plate. Libraries were prepared and TCR repertoires were sequenced by different laboratories using diverse techniques, in order to increase sequencing depth and limit assay-specific biases. The study deeply sequenced blood TCR repertoires of five healthy adults to estimate repertoire size and the extent of clonotype sharing between individuals. General findings and caveats noted by the study authors: Pairwise subsampling led to the expectation that sequencing depth would affect the degree of clonotype sharing among donors. Even with the large sequencing depth, rarefaction of the sorted-subset datasets indicated that sequencing was incomplete. Estimated clonotype richness was generally larger for naive than for memory subsets. Because the study included a small number of donors, the genetic and exposure-history diversity represented was limited. Only blood was sampled, and tissue TCR repertoires likely differ from those in blood. Roughly 5.2% of naive CD4, roughly 3.6% of naive CD8, around 2.3% of memory CD4, and around 0.4% of memory CD8 clonotypes were shared across several donors. Clonotypes shared by all four sorted-subset donors showed higher generation probabilities than non-shared clonotypes.

The V end gives up 3 bases and the J end 6 bases, leaving 2 bases in the junction not matched to a gene. As encoded in the germline V gene (reference sequence), CDR1 is LNHDA while CDR2 is SQIVND. Reading from cysteine to phenylalanine, the CDR3 counts 14 amino acids. The only DNA kept is the CDR3, 42 bases in frame from the first base. This clone appeared a single time. Its cognate antigen has yet to be identified. The record has no base qualities; no much larger clone is one base away. The donors were healthy, HIV-negative adults who had no recently reported acute infections or vaccinations. All donors were Caucasian adults living in Nashville, Tennessee, USA. CD4+ T cells were enriched by magnetic negative selection, after which naive cells were positively selected on CD45RA and the negative fraction was taken as the memory subset. Blood was collected by leukapheresis, and PBMCs were isolated by Ficoll-Histopaque density gradient centrifugation and then cryopreserved in liquid nitrogen vapor phase. Analytical flow cytometry was used to check the purity and quantity of each magnetically sorted T cell population. From each sorted fraction, genomic DNA was isolated and quantified by UV absorbance on a Nanodrop 2000c.

TCR CDR3 regions were amplified from genomic DNA by multiplex PCR using the deep immunoSEQ assay. Extracted genomic DNA from each cell subset was spread evenly across all wells of several immunoSEQ 96-well plates, with each plate serving as a replicate. For sorted subsets, approximately 210 ng of genomic DNA, equivalent to tens of thousands of T cell genomes, went into each replicate PCR. Purified libraries were quantified with a Qubit 3.0 fluorometer, sized on a Bioanalyzer 2100, and re-quantified with the KAPA Library Quantification kit. Every immunoSEQ 96-well plate was sequenced on a separate single-read 150-cycle Illumina NextSeq 550 flow cell. The authors processed their data as follows. Because only junctional sequences without quality scores were contained in the immunoSEQ output, filtering matching that applied to full-length reads could not be performed. To assign V/J genes and CDR3, sequences were annotated using PyIR, a Python wrapper for IgBLAST v1.9, with IMGT germline references. Reads were filtered out if the reads had weak V/J assignments (E-value above 1e-6), no CDR3, stop codons, out-of-frame junctions, or ambiguous translated residues. V3J clonotypes were defined as sequences sharing an identical inferred V gene, J gene, and CDR3 amino acid sequence. Percentage overlap between repertoires was computed as shared unique clonotypes divided by the size of the smaller repertoire. RTK rarefaction, the Chao1 estimator, and Recon v2.1 estimates of unobserved clonotypes were used to assess repertoire richness. Generation probabilities were computed with OLGA for all TCRbeta clonotypes obtained by the gDNA method from four donors. TCRdb provides this immuneACCESS table in a form limited to in-frame rearrangements. Some clones are lacking; in checked studies, under half of them reflect an unresolved V gene, and why the rest are absent is not known. The V and J calls and the clone size are those of that table, but D and trimming were determined from the DNA. The sample table contains millions of clones; only one count was recorded for more than 80% of them. Of the sample, roughly 0.14% is held by the ten largest clones.

The sequence was obtained from a man between 18 and 29 years old in good health. The sequence links TRBV19 to TRBJ2-1; 10 bases in between match TRBD1. Sequenced sample: naive CD4+ T cells sorted from blood. The cell subset or site label on this specimen signifies: CD45RA+ positively selected. The nucleotides read TGTGCCAGTAGTATTAGGACAGGGGGCAATGAGCAGTTCTTC. Its protein product is CASSIRTGGNEQFF.